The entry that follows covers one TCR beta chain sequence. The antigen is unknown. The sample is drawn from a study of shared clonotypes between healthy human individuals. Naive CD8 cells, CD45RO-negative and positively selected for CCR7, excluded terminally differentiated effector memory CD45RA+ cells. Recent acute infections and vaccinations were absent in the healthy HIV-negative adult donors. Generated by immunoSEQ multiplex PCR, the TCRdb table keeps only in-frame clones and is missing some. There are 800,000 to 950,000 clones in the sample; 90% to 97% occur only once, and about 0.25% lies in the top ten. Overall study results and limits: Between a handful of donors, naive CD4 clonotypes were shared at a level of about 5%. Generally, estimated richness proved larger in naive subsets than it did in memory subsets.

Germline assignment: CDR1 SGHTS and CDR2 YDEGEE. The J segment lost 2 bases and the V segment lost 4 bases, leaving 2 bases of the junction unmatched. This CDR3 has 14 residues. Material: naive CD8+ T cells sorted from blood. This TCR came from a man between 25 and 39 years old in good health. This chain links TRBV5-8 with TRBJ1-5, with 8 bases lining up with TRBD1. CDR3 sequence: CASSPDRGNQPQHF. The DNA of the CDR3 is TGTGCCAGCAGCCCGGACAGGGGCAATCAGCCCCAGCATTTT. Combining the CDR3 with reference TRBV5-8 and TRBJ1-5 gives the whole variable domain EAGVTQSPTHLIKTRGQQATLRCSPISGHTSVYWYQQALGLGLQFLLWYDEGEERNRGNFPPRFSGRQFPNYSSELNVNALELEDSALYLCASSPDRGNQPQHFGDGTRLSIL.